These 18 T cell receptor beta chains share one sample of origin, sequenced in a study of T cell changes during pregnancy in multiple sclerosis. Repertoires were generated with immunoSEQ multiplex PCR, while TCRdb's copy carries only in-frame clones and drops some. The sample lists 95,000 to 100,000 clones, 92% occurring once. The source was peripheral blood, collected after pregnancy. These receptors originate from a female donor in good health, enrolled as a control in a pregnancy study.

DNA for the CDR3: TGCGCCAGCAGCCAAGGTAGCGGGGGGGCATCCAATGAGCAGTTCTTC. The encoded protein is CASSQGSGGASNEQFF. The chain has TRBV4-1 and TRBJ2-1; 11 bases match TRBD2. This CDR3 has 16 residues. J gave up 6 bases and V 1 base, and 5 bases lay outside the gene matches. Germline CDR1 and CDR2: MGHRA and YSYEKL.

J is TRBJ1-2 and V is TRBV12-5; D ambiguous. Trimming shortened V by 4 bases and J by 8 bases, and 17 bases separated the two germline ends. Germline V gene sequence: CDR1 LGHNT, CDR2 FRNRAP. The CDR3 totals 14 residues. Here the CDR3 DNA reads TGTGCTAGTGGTTCGGACCCACAAGAGCGGGGCTACACCTTC. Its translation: CASGSDPQERGYTF. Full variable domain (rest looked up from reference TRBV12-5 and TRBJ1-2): DARVTQTPRHKVTEMGQEVTMRCQPILGHNTVFWYRQTMMQGLELLAYFRNRAPLDDSGMPKDRFSAEMPDATLATLKIQPSEPRDSAVYFCASGSDPQERGYTFGSGTRLTVV.

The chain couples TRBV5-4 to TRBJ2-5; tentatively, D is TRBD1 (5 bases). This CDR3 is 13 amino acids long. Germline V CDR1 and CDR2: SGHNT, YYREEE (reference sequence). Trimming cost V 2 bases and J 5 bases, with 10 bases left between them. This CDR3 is CASSFPGRETQYF. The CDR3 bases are TGTGCCAGCAGCTTTCCAGGGCGCGAGACCCAGTACTTC.

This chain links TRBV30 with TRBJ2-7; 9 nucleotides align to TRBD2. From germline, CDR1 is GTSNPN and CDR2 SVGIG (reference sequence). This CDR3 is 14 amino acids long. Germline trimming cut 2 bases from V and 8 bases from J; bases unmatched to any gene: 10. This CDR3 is CAWSRRLAGFKQYF. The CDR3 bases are TGTGCCTGGAGTAGGAGGCTAGCGGGATTCAAGCAGTACTTC.

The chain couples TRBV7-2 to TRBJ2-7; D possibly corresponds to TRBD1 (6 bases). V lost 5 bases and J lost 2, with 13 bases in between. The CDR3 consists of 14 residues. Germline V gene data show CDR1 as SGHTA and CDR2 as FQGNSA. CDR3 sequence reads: CASSPVDRPYEQYF. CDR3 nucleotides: TGTGCCAGCAGCCCCGTGGACAGACCCTACGAGCAGTACTTC.

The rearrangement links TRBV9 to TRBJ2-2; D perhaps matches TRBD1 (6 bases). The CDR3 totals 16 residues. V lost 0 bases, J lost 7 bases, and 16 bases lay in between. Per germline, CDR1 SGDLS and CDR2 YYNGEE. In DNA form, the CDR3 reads TGTGCCAGCAGCGTAGCTGCTCAGGGGCCCGGCGGGGAGCTGTTTTTT. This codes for CASSVAAQGPGGELFF.

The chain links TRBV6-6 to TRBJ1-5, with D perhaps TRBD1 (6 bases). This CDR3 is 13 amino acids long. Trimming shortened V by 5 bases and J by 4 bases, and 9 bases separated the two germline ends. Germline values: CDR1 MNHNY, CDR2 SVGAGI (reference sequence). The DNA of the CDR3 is TGTGCCAGCAGTATACAGGGAAATCAGCCCCAGCATTTT. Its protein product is CASSIQGNQPQHF.

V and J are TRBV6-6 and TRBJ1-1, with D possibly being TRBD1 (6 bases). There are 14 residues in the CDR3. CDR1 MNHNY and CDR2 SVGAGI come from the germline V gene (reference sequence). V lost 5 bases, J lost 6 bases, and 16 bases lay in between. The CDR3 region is CASSAQDRSSEAFF. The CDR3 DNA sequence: TGTGCCAGCAGTGCTCAGGACAGAAGCTCTGAAGCTTTCTTT.

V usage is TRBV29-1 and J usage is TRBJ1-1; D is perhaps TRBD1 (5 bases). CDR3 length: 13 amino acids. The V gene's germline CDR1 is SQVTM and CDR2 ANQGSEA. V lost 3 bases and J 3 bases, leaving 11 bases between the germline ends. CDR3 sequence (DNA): TGCAGCGTTGACGGGGGGAGATACACTGAAGCTTTCTTT. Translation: CSVDGGRYTEAFF.

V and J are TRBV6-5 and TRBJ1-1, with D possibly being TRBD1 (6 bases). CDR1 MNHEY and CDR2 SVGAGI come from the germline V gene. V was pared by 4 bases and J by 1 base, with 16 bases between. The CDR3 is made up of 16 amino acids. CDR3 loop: CASSFERGIGNTEAFF. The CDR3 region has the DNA TGTGCCAGCAGTTTTGAGAGGGGGATTGGGAACACTGAAGCTTTCTTT.

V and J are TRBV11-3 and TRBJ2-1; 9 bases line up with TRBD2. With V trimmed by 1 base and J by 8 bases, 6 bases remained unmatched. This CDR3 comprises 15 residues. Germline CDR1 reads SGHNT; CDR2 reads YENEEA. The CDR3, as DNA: TGTGCCAGCAGCTTAGGGGCTAGCGGGATGGATGAGCAGTTCTTC. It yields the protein CASSLGASGMDEQFF.

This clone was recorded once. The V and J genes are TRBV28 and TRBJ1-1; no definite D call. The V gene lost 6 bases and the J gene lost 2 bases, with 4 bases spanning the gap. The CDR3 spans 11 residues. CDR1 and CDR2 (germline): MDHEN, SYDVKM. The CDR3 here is CASSINTEAFF. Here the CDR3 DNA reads TGTGCCAGCAGCATTAACACTGAAGCTTTCTTT.

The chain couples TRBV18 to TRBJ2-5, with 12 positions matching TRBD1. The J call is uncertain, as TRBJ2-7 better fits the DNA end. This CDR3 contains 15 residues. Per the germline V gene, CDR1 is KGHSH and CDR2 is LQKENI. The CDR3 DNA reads TGTGCCAGCTCAGCGAGGGACAGGGGGCGATACGAGCAGTACTTC. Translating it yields CASSARDRGRYEQYF.

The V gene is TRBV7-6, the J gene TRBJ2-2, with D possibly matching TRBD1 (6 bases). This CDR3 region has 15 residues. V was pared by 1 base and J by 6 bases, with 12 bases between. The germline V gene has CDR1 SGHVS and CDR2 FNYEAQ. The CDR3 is CASSLGGRGSGELFF. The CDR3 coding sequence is TGTGCCAGCAGCTTAGGGGGGCGCGGGTCCGGGGAGCTGTTTTTT. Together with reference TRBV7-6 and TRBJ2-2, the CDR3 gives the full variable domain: GAGVSQSPRYKVTKRGQDVALRCDPISGHVSLYWYRQALGQGPEFLTYFNYEAQQDKSGLPNDRFSAERPEGSISTLTIQRTEQRDSAMYRCASSLGGRGSGELFFGEGSRLTVL.

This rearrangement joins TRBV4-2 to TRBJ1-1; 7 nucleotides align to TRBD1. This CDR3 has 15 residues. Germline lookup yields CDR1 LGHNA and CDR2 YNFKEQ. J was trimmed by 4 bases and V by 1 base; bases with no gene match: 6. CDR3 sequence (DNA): TGTGCCAGCAGCCAAGTTGAGGGGGCGCGCACTGAAGCTTTCTTT. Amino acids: CASSQVEGARTEAFF.

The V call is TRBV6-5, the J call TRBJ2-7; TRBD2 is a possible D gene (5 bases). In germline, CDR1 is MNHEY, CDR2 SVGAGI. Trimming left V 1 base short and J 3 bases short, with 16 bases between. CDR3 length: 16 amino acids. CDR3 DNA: TGTGCCAGCAGTTACTTGCCTACGGGGAAAAACTACGAGCAGTACTTC. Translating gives CASSYLPTGKNYEQYF.

The CDR3 reads CASGNGAGYTF. The CDR3 region has the DNA TGTGCCAGCGGGAATGGGGCGGGCTACACCTTC. The V gene is TRBV25-1, the J gene TRBJ1-2, with D possibly TRBD1 on 5 matching bases. Trimming left V 8 bases short and J 8 bases short, with 12 bases between. The length of the CDR3 is 11 residues. CDR1 is MGHDK and CDR2 is SYGVNS in the germline V gene.

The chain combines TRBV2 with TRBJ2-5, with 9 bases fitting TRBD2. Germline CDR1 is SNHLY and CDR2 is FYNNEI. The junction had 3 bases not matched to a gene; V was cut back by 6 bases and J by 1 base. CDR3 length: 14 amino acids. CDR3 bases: TGTGCCAGCAGCAGGACTAGCGCCCAAGAGACCCAGTACTTC. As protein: CASSRTSAQETQYF.